These 9 T cell receptor beta chains came from one sample sequenced in a study of PD-L1 blockade in urothelial cancer. Sequencing was performed with immunoSEQ multiplex PCR; in TCRdb, only in-frame clones are kept and a portion is missing. The sample holds tens of thousands of clones, approximately 84% seen once. Time point defined: pretreatment peripheral blood. The sample was PBMCs, taken around atezolizumab (anti-PD-L1) treatment. The source of these receptors is a middle-aged man with urothelial cancer.

J is TRBJ2-3 and V is TRBV5-4, with D uncertain. V lost 1 base, J lost 6 bases, and 12 bases lay in between. This CDR3 spans 14 amino acids. Germline CDR1 and CDR2: SGHNT and YYREEE (reference sequence). CDR3 sequence: CASSLTEQGDTQYF. Here the CDR3 DNA reads TGTGCCAGCAGCTTGACAGAGCAAGGCGATACGCAGTATTTT.

This clone was picked up a small number of times. The rearrangement uses TRBV7-2 and TRBJ2-5; 11 nucleotides agree with TRBD2. Unmatched junction bases numbered 6, after V lost 5 bases and J lost 4 bases. Germline V gene data show CDR1 as SGHTA and CDR2 as FQGNSA. The CDR3 loop spans 15 amino acids. In nucleotides, the CDR3 is TGTGCCAGCAGCCCCCAGCTAGCGGGGGGAGAGACCCAGTACTTC. It codes for CASSPQLAGGETQYF.

This clone showed up just a few times. The chain employs TRBV15 and TRBJ2-3; maybe TRBD2 (7 bases). Per the germline V gene, CDR1 is LNHNV and CDR2 is YYDKDF (reference sequence). The CDR3 contains 15 residues. Trimming shortened V by 0 bases and J by 2 bases, and 9 bases separated the two germline ends. This CDR3 reads CATSREGGATDTQYF. Here the CDR3 DNA reads TGTGCCACCAGCAGAGAAGGGGGGGCCACAGATACGCAGTATTTT. The complete variable domain, with remaining parts taken from reference TRBV15 and TRBJ2-3, reads DAMVIQNPRYQVTQFGKPVTLSCSQTLNHNVMYWYQQKSSQAPKLLFHYYDKDFNNEADTPDNFQSRRPNTSFCFLDIRSPGLGDTAMYLCATSREGGATDTQYFGPGTRLTVL.

The chain employs TRBV19 and TRBJ2-2; 9 bases map to TRBD1. The germline CDR1 and CDR2 sequences are LNHDA and SQIVND (reference sequence). V shed 6 bases and J 4 bases; nucleotides not matched to a gene: 6. The CDR3 is made up of 15 amino acids. CDR3 amino acids: CASSLRTGATGELFF. The CDR3 DNA sequence: TGTGCCAGTAGCCTAAGGACAGGGGCCACCGGGGAGCTGTTTTTT. The full variable domain, rest sourced from reference TRBV19 and TRBJ2-2, is DGGITQSPKYLFRKEGQNVTLSCEQNLNHDAMYWYRQDPGQGLRLIYYSQIVNDFQKGDIAEGYSVSREKKESFPLTVTSAQKNPTAFYLCASSLRTGATGELFFGEGSRLTVL.

This sequence joins TRBV2 and TRBJ1-5, with a possible D match to TRBD1 (6 bases). This CDR3 spans 14 amino acids. Germline CDR1 and CDR2: SNHLY and FYNNEI. The V gene lost 7 bases and the J gene lost 4 bases, with 14 bases spanning the gap. CDR3 region: CASTQGTRNQPQHF. The CDR3 DNA reads TGTGCCAGCACCCAGGGGACTAGAAATCAGCCCCAGCATTTT.

This chain connects TRBV20-1 to TRBJ2-7; D might be TRBD1 (5 bases). V lost 4 bases and J 1 base, leaving 5 bases between the germline ends. The CDR3 is 11 residues long. CDR1 and CDR2 from the germline V gene are DFQATT and SNEGSKA (reference sequence). This CDR3 reads CSATGSYEQYF. The CDR3 DNA reads as TGCAGTGCTACAGGGTCCTACGAGCAGTACTTC.

V gene TRBV18 combines with J gene TRBJ2-1; 8 bases are a match to TRBD1. The trim removed 2 bases at V and 3 bases at J, leaving 6 bases unmatched. CDR1 and CDR2 from the germline V gene are KGHSH and LQKENI. The CDR3 loop spans 16 amino acids. The CDR3 is CASSPRAGTGYNEQFF. The CDR3 nucleotides are TGTGCCAGCTCACCAAGAGCCGGGACAGGCTACAATGAGCAGTTCTTC.

Only one count was recorded for this clone. This sequence joins TRBV30 and TRBJ1-6, with a possible D match to TRBD1 (6 bases). The CDR3 sequence is 14 residues long. The germline V gene has CDR1 GTSNPN and CDR2 SVGIG (reference sequence). The V and J ends lost 0 bases and 11 bases respectively, with 14 bases between them. The CDR3 loop is CAWSVGTPGAPLHF. The CDR3 DNA reads TGTGCCTGGAGTGTCGGGACCCCAGGGGCACCCCTCCACTTT.

The gene calls are TRBV7-2 and TRBJ1-1; weak D call: TRBD1 (6 bases). Germline assignment: CDR1 SGHTA and CDR2 FQGNSA. Trimming pared 1 base from V and 0 bases from J, leaving 15 bases between. The CDR3 runs to 17 residues. CDR3 in amino acids: CASSLDGSGVLNTEAFF. CDR3 nucleotides: TGTGCCAGCAGCTTAGACGGGTCAGGGGTCCTGAACACTGAAGCTTTCTTT.